Following are 9 T cell receptor beta chains from one sample sequenced in a study of T cell repertoires in cytomegalovirus infection. TCRdb recomputed calls from the reads with MiXCR, one row per CDR3 protein. The sample includes around 630,000 distinct CDR3 sequences, approximately 25% of them seen just once. The sequenced sample consisted of CD8+ T cells from PBMCs. These TCRs come from a human donor in good health (CMV status not recorded). Some clones in this sample may be carry-over from other donors' samples.

This rearrangement joins TRBV7-2 to TRBJ2-7, with TRBD2 identical over 9 bases. Losses at the gene ends were 1 base for V and 4 bases for J; bases not matched to a gene: 8. The CDR3 has 16 residues. Germline CDR1 is SGHTA and CDR2 is FQGNSA. For the CDR3, the DNA is TGTGCCAGCAGCTTAGATAGCGGGGGTCCCTTATACGAGCAGTACGTC. This encodes CASSLDSGGPLYEQYV.

This clonotype has just a few counts. The chain carries TRBV7-9 and TRBJ1-2; D call uncertain. The CDR3 consists of 17 residues. Per germline, CDR1 SEHNR and CDR2 FQNEAQ (reference sequence). V lost 4 bases to trimming and J lost 3 bases, with 21 bases between them. This CDR3 is CASSYGESSDWDYGYTF. The CDR3 DNA reads TGTGCCAGCAGCTACGGGGAAAGCTCCGATTGGGACTATGGCTACACCTTC.

This clonotype has just a few counts. The chain recombines TRBV5-1 with TRBJ1-2; D unresolved. The length of the CDR3 is 13 residues. The germline V gene has CDR1 SGHRS and CDR2 YFSETQ. V shed 3 bases and J shed 4 bases, with 10 bases lying between them. In nucleotides, the CDR3 is TGCGCCAGCAGCTCCGAGAGTACCTATGGCTACACCTTC. Its protein is CASSSESTYGYTF.

The chain recombines TRBV2 with TRBJ1-2; no clear D. The CDR3 contains 13 residues. Trimming took 6 bases from V and 8 from J, leaving 16 bases between them. Germline values: CDR1 SNHLY, CDR2 FYNNEI. CDR3 coding DNA: TGTGCCAGCAGCGTCCCCGGCGGTCAGGGCTACACCTTC. It specifies CASSVPGGQGYTF.

The gene calls are TRBV6-2 or TRBV6-3 and TRBJ2-2; 10 bases line up with TRBD2. The germline V gene has CDR1 MNHEY and CDR2 SVGEGT. J gave up 2 bases and V 1 base, and 7 bases lay outside the gene matches. The CDR3 extends over 18 amino acids. CDR3 amino acids: CASSYWPSGGNNTGELFF. The CDR3 DNA follows: TGTGCCAGCAGTTACTGGCCTAGCGGGGGAAATAACACCGGGGAGCTGTTTTTT.

This rearrangement joins TRBV3-1 to TRBJ2-2, with 10 positions matching TRBD2. There are 15 residues in the CDR3. V lost 1 base, J lost 7 bases, and 3 bases stayed unmatched. The germline V gene encodes CDR1 LGHDT and CDR2 YNNKEL (reference sequence). The CDR3 nucleotides read TGTGCCAGCAGCCAAGGGCTAGCGGGGGACGGGGAGCTGTTTTTT. The encoded protein is CASSQGLAGDGELFF.

This chain uses TRBV24-1 with TRBJ2-1, with 8 positions matching TRBD2. This CDR3 is built from 18 residues. CDR1 and CDR2 from the germline V gene are KGHDR and SFDVKD. The trim removed 3 bases at V and 2 bases at J, leaving 11 bases unmatched. The CDR3: CATSDHRLGGGTYNEQFF. For the CDR3, the DNA is TGTGCCACCAGTGATCATCGCCTCGGGGGGGGGACCTACAATGAGCAGTTCTTC.

The chain is built from TRBV7-9 and TRBJ2-5; D not certain. CDR1 is SEHNR and CDR2 is FQNEAQ in the germline V gene (reference sequence). This CDR3 is built from 13 residues. Trimming took 5 bases from V and 3 from J, leaving 10 bases between them. CDR3 loop: CASSRPWEETQYF. CDR3 coding DNA: TGTGCCAGCAGCCGCCCCTGGGAAGAGACCCAGTACTTC. Based on the CDR3 plus reference TRBV7-9 and TRBJ2-5, the full variable domain is DTGVSQNPRHKITKRGQNVTFRCDPISEHNRLYWYRQTLGQGPEFLTYFQNEAQLEKSRLLSDRFSAERPKGSFSTLEIQRTEQGDSAMYLCASSRPWEETQYFGPGTRLLVL.

This clonotype has a count of ten or more. V usage is TRBV7-9 and J usage is TRBJ2-4, with 9 bases identical to TRBD1. Germline V CDR1 and CDR2: SEHNR, FQNEAQ (reference sequence). The CDR3 extends over 14 amino acids. With 1 base clipped from V and 8 bases from J, the junction kept 3 bases outside the gene matches. The CDR3 DNA reads as TGTGCCAGCAGCTTAGGGGACAGGGATGACATTCAGTACTTC. Residues: CASSLGDRDDIQYF.